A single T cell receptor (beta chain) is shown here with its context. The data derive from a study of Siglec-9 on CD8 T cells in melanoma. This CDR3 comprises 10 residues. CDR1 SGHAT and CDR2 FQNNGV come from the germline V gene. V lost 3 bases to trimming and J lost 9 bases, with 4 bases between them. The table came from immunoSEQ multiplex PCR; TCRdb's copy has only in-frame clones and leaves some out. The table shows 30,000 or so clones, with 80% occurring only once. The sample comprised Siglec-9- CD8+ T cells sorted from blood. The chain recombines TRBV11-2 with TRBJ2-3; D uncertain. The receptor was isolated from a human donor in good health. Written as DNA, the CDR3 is TGTGCCAGCAGCTTTAAGACGCAGTATTTT. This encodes CASSFKTQYF.